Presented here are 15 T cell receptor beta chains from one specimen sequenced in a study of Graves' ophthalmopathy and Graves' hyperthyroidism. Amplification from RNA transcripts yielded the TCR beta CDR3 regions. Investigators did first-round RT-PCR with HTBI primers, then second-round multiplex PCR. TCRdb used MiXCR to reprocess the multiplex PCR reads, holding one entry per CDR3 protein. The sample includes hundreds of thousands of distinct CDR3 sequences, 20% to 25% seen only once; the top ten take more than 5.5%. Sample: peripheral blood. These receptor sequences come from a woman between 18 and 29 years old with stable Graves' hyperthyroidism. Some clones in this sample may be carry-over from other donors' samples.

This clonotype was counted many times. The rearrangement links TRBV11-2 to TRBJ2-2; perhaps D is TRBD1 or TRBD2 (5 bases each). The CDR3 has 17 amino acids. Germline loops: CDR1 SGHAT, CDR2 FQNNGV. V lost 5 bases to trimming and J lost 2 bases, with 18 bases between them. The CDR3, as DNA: TGTGCCAGCAGCAAAGACCGGGGCCGCCTAAACACCGGGGAGCTGTTTTTT. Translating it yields CASSKDRGRLNTGELFF.

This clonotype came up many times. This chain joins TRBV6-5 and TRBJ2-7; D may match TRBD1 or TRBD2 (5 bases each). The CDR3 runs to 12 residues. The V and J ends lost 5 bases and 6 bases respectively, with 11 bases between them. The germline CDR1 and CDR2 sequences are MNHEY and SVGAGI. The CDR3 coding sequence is TGTGCCAGCAGTCGCCGGGGCAGCGAGCAGTACTTC. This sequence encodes CASSRRGSEQYF.

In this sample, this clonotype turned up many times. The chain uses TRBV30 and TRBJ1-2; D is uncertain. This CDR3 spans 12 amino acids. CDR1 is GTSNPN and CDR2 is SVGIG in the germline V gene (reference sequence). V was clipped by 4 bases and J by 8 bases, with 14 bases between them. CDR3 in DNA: TGTGCCTGGACCACACTAACGCAGGGCTACACCTTC. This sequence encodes CAWTTLTQGYTF.

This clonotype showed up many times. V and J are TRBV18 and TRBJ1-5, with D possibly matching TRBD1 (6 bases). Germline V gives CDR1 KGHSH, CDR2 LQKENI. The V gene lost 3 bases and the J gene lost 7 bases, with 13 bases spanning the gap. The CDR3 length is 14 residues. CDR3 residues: CASSPRTVGQPQHF. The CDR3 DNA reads TGTGCCAGCTCACCCCGGACAGTCGGACAGCCCCAGCATTTT.

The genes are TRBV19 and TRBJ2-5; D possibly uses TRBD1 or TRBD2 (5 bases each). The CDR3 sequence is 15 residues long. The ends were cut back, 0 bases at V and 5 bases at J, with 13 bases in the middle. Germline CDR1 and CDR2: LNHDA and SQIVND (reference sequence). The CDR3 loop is CASSIDRGSLETQYF. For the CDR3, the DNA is TGTGCCAGTAGTATAGATCGGGGCAGTCTGGAGACCCAGTACTTC.

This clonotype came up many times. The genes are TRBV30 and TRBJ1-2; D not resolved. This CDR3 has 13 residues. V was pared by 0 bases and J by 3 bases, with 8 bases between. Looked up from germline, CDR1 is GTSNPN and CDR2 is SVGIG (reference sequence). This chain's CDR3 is CAWSVVLDYGYTF. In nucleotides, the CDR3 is TGTGCCTGGAGTGTGGTTTTGGACTATGGCTACACCTTC.

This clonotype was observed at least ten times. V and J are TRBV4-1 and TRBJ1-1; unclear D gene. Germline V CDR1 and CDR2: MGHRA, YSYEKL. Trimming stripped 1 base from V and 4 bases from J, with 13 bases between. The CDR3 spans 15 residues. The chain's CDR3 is CASSQGGTDLTEAFF. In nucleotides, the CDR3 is TGCGCCAGCAGCCAAGGGGGTACTGATCTCACTGAAGCTTTCTTT.

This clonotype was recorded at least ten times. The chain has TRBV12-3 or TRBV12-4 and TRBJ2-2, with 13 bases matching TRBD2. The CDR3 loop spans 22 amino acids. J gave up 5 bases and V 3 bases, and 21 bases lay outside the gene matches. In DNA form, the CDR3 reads TGTGCCAGCAGTTTTTATACCGGACTCTGGACTAGCGGGAGTAGTGAAACCGGGGAGCTGTTTTTT. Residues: CASSFYTGLWTSGSSETGELFF.

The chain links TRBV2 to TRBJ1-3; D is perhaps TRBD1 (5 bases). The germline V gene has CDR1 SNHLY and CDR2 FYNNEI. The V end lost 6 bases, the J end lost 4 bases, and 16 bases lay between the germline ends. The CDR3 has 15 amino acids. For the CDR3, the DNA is TGTGCCAGCAGGGGGGGGATAGGGTCCGGAAACACCATATATTTT. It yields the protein CASRGGIGSGNTIYF.

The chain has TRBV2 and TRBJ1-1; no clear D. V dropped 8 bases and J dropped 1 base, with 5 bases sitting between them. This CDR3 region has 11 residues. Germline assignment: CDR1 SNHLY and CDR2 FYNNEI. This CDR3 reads CASLSNTEAFF. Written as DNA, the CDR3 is TGTGCCAGCCTGTCGAACACTGAAGCTTTCTTT.

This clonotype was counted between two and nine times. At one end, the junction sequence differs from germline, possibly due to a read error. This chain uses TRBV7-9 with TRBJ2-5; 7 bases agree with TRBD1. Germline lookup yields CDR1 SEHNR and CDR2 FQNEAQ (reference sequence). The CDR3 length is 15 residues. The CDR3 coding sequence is TGTGCCAGCAGCTCCACGGGACAGAAGAAAGAGACCAAGTACTTC. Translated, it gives CASSSTGQKKETKYF.

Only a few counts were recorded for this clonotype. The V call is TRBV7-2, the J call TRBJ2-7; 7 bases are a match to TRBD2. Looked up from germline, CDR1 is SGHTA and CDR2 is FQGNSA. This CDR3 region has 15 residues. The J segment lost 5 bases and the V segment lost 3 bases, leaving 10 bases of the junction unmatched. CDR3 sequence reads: CASSFRRELLNEQYF. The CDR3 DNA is TGTGCCAGCAGCTTTCGGCGGGAGCTGTTGAACGAGCAGTACTTC.

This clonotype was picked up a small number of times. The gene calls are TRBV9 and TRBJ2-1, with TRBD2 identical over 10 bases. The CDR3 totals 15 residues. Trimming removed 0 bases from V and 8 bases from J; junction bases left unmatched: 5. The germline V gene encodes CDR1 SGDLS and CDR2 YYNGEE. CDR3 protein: CASSVASGSVDEQFF. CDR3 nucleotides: TGTGCCAGCAGCGTAGCTAGCGGGAGTGTCGATGAGCAGTTCTTC. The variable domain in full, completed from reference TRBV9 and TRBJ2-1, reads DSGVTQTPKHLITATGQRVTLRCSPRSGDLSVYWYQQSLDQGLQFLIQYYNGEERAKGNILERFSAQQFPDLHSELNLSSLELGDSALYFCASSVASGSVDEQFFGPGTRLTVL.

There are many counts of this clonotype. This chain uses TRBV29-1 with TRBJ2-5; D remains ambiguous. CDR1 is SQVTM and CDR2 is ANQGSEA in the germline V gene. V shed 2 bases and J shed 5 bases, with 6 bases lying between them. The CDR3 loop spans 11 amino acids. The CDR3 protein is CSVELRETQYF. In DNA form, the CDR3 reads TGCAGCGTTGAACTTCGGGAGACCCAGTACTTC.

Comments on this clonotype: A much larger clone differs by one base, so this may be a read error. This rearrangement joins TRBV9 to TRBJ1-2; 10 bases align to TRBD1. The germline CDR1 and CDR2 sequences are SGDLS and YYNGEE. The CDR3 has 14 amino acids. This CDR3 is CAISAGTGAFGYTF. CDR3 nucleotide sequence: TGTGCCATCAGCGCCGGGACAGGGGCTTTTGGCTACACCTTC.